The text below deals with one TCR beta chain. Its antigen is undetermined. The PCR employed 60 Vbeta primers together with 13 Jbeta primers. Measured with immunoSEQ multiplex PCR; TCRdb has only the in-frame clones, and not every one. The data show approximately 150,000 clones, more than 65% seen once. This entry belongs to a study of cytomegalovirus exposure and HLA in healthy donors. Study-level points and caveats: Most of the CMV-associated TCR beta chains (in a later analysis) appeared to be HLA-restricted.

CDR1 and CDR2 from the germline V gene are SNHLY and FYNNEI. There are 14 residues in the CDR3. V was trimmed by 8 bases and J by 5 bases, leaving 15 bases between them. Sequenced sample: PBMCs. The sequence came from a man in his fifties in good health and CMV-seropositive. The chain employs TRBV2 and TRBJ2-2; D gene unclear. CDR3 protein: CASSSTQRTGELFF. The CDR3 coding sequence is TGTGCCAGCTCCTCGACCCAGAGGACCGGGGAGCTGTTTTTT.